This T cell receptor (beta chain) emerged from a study of blood T cell repertoires in COVID-19. Seattle researchers signed up patients amid active infection and tracked them longitudinally. The authors' processing: Amplifying reference gene primers gave estimates of nucleated cell counts. The assay was immunoSEQ multiplex PCR, and TCRdb's table has in-frame clones only and misses some. V and J calls and clone size are copied from that table; D and trimming were computed from the DNA. The repertoire includes around 340,000 clones, roughly 89% of them detected once, and less than 5% sits in the top ten. The CDR3 is 12 amino acids. V lost 7 bases to trimming and J lost 4 bases, with 10 bases between them. Germline CDR1 is SNHLY and CDR2 is FYNNEI.

Sequencing was done on a sample of peripheral blood. The clonotype comes from a woman aged 55 to 70 with COVID-19, enrolled during active disease. The chain links TRBV2 to TRBJ2-5; D gene ambiguous. CDR3 coding DNA: TGTGCCAGCAAAACAACAGCAGAGACCCAGTACTTC. This translates into CASKTTAETQYF.